Given below is one T cell receptor beta chain in context. Its target is not known. These data are taken from a study of cytomegalovirus exposure and HLA in healthy donors. This CDR3 spans 16 amino acids. Germline CDR1 is LGHNA and CDR2 is YSLEER. V dropped 2 bases and J dropped 4 bases, with 18 bases sitting between them. General study results and limits: In vitro checks showed that a few CMV-associated chains really do target CMV antigens. As a later analysis showed, several of the most significant clusters appeared to be linked to common viral pathogens. For presence/absence analyses, sequencing depth was assumed to be roughly uniform across donors.

Amplification used 60 Vbeta primers and 13 Jbeta primers. Clones were read by immunoSEQ multiplex PCR, and TCRdb kept only the in-frame ones, dropping some. The data contain under 200,000 clones, 77% of them singletons. Sequenced material: PBMCs. The TCR was taken from a man in his forties or fifties in good health and CMV-seropositive. V and J are TRBV4-3 and TRBJ2-7; the D gene is possibly TRBD1 (6 bases). The CDR3 protein is CASSQRWAQGPYEQYF. In DNA form, the CDR3 reads TGCGCCAGCAGCCAAAGATGGGCACAGGGACCATACGAGCAGTACTTC.